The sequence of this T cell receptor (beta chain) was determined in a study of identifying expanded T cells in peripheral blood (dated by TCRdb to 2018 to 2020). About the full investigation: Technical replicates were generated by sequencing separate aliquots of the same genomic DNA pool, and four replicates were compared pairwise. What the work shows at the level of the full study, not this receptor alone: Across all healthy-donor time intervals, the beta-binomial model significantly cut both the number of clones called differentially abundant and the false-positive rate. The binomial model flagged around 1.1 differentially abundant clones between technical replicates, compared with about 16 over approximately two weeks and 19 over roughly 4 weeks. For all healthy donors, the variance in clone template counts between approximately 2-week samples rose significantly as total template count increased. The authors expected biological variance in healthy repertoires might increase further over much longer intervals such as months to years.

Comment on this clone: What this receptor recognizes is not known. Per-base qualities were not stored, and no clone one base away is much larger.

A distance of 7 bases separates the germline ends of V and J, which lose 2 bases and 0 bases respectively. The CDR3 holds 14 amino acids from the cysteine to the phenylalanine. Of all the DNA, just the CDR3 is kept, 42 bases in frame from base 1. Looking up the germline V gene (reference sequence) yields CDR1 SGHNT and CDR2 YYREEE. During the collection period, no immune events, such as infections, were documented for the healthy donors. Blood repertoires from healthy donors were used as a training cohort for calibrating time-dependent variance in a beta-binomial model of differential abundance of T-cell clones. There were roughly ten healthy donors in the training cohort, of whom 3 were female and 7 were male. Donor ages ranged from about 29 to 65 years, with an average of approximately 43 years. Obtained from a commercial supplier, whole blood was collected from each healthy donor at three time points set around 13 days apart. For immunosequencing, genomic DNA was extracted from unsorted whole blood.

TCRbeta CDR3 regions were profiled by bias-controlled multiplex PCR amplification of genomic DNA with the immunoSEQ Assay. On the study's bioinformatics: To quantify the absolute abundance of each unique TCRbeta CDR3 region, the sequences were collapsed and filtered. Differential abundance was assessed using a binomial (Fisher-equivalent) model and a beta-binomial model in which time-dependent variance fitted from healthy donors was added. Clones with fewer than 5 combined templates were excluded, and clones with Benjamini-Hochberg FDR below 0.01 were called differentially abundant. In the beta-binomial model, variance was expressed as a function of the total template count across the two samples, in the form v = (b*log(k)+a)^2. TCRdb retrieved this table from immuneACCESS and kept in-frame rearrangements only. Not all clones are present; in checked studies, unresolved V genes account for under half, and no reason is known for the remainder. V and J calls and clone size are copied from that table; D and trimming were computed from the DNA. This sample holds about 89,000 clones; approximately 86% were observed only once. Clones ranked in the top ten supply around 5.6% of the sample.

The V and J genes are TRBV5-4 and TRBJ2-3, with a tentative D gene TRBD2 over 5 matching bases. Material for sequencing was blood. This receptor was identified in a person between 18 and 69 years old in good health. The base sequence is TGTGCCAGCAGCTTACTAGTCAGCACAGATACGCAGTATTTT. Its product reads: CASSLLVSTDTQYF.